This T cell receptor beta chain appears in the sequencing data of a study of early T cells in non-severe SARS-CoV-2 infection. General study results and limits: Lookups in VDJdb leaned toward anti-spike CD8 responses and missed private and CD4 specificities.

The CDR3 is made up of 15 amino acids. Germline CDR1 and CDR2: SGHVS and FQNEAQ. V shed 3 bases and J shed 0 bases, with 8 bases lying between them. cDNA molecules, individually, were tagged with unique molecular identifiers. In TCRdb, the 5' RACE reads were re-called with MiXCR into one record per CDR3 protein. Of about 33,000 distinct CDR3 sequences listed, under 5.5% are singletons. This clonotype was found many times. Antigen: not known. The clonotype was recovered from an adult who was a healthcare worker with PCR-confirmed SARS-CoV-2 infection or an uninfected control (not recorded which). This sequence joins TRBV7-8 and TRBJ2-2, with D maybe TRBD2 (7 bases). Material: whole blood. CDR3 DNA: TGTGCCAGCAGCTTCGGGGGGCCGAACACCGGGGAGCTGTTTTTT. This sequence encodes CASSFGGPNTGELFF.